These 13 T cell receptor beta chains were sequenced from one sample in a study of T cell responses to AZD1222 COVID-19 vaccine. Repertoires were generated with immunoSEQ multiplex PCR, while TCRdb's copy carries only in-frame clones and drops some. The top ten clones hold 7.5% to 9% of a sample with some 83,000 clones, more than 70% of them seen once. The input for sequencing was peripheral blood, taken on day 0 of AZD1222 vaccination. Source of these receptors: an adult in good health.

The chain carries TRBV5-6 and TRBJ2-1; unclear D gene. Trimming took 2 bases from V and 3 from J, leaving 12 bases between them. The CDR3 runs to 15 residues. CDR1 and CDR2 (germline): SGHDT, YYEEEE. CDR3 residues: CASSFRALGYNEQFF. The CDR3 region has the DNA TGTGCCAGCAGCTTTCGGGCCCTCGGCTACAATGAGCAGTTCTTC.

V and J are TRBV5-1 and TRBJ2-5; 8 bases align to TRBD2. The length of the CDR3 is 15 residues. Losses at the gene ends were 4 bases for V and 4 bases for J; bases not matched to a gene: 9. Germline V lookup: CDR1 SGHRS, CDR2 YFSETQ. The CDR3 spells CASSPLAATSETQYF. The CDR3 nucleotides read TGCGCCAGCAGCCCACTAGCGGCGACCTCAGAGACCCAGTACTTC.

This clone was detected a few times. The chain uses TRBV6-5 and TRBJ1-1; a weak D match, TRBD1 (6 bases). The CDR3 spans 14 residues. Between the trimmed V and J ends, which lost 6 bases and 0 bases, there was a span of 11 bases. CDR1 is MNHEY, CDR2 SVGAGI, per germline. This CDR3 reads CASREDRLNTEAFF. As DNA, the CDR3 is TGTGCCAGCAGAGAGGACAGACTGAACACTGAAGCTTTCTTT.

The CDR3 region is CATSDLPLGSTDTQYF. The CDR3 nucleotides are TGTGCCACCAGTGATTTGCCCCTGGGAAGCACAGATACGCAGTATTTT. V gene TRBV24-1 combines with J gene TRBJ2-3; D is uncertain. The germline V and J ends were trimmed by 0 bases and 0 bases, with 9 bases remaining between them. The CDR3 has 16 amino acids. CDR1 and CDR2 from the germline V gene are KGHDR and SFDVKD.

The chain couples TRBV11-2 to TRBJ2-1, with a tentative D call TRBD2 (6 bases). Germline V lookup: CDR1 SGHAT, CDR2 FQNNGV. Trimming pared 5 bases from V and 2 bases from J, leaving 13 bases between. The CDR3 sequence is 15 residues long. In DNA, the CDR3 is TGTGCCAGCAGCGGTAGCGGCATTCCCTACAATGAGCAGTTCTTC. Its translation: CASSGSGIPYNEQFF. Filled out from reference TRBV11-2 and TRBJ2-1, the complete variable domain reads EAGVAQSPRYKIIEKRQSVAFWCNPISGHATLYWYQQILGQGPKLLIQFQNNGVVDDSQLPKDRFSAERLKGVDSTLKIQPAKLEDSAVYLCASSGSGIPYNEQFFGPGTRLTVL.

V and J are TRBV9 and TRBJ2-7; 7 bases are shared with TRBD1. There are 14 residues in the CDR3. V shed 0 bases, J shed 7 bases, and the junction held 7 bases outside the gene matches. Germline CDR1 reads SGDLS; CDR2 reads YYNGEE. The CDR3 nucleotides are TGTGCCAGCAGCGTAGATTTGACAGGGATGGAGCAGTACTTC. Protein sequence: CASSVDLTGMEQYF.

V gene TRBV20-1 combines with J gene TRBJ1-2, with D unresolved. Trimming cost V 3 bases and J 4 bases, with 9 bases left between them. The CDR3 has 12 residues. Germline lookup yields CDR1 DFQATT and CDR2 SNEGSKA (reference sequence). CDR3 sequence reads: CSASHRSYGYTF. CDR3 nucleotide sequence: TGCAGTGCTAGTCACCGGAGCTATGGCTACACCTTC.

The genes are TRBV12-3 or TRBV12-4 and TRBJ1-2; 11 nucleotides line up with TRBD1. J gave up 5 bases and V 8 bases, and 1 base lay outside the gene matches. The CDR3 sequence is 12 residues long. The CDR3 protein is CASGDRGYGYTF. DNA for the CDR3: TGTGCCAGCGGGGACAGGGGGTATGGCTACACCTTC.

The rearrangement joins TRBV29-1 to TRBJ1-4; a weak D match, TRBD1 (6 bases). The germline gives CDR1 SQVTM, CDR2 ANQGSEA. V lost 6 bases to trimming and J lost 7 bases, with 15 bases between them. CDR3 length: 13 residues. The CDR3 coding sequence is TGCAGCGTCCTAGGGGGAGGTAGTGAAAAACTGTTTTTT. Its translation: CSVLGGGSEKLFF.

The CDR3 nucleotides are TGTGCCTGGAGTGATCCGCTTTTAGGCTACACCTTC. It codes for CAWSDPLLGYTF. The J gene is TRBJ1-2, the V gene TRBV30; no clear D. Germline V gives CDR1 GTSNPN, CDR2 SVGIG (reference sequence). V was trimmed by 1 base and J by 8 bases, leaving 11 bases between them. The CDR3 has 12 residues. The full variable domain, its missing parts supplied by reference TRBV30 and TRBJ1-2, is SQTIHQWPATLVQPVGSPLSLECTVEGTSNPNLYWYRQAAGRGLQLLFYSVGIGQISSEVPQNLSASRPQDRQFILSSKKLLLSDSGFYLCAWSDPLLGYTFGSGTRLTVV.

V and J are TRBV7-2 and TRBJ1-1; D is uncertain. V lost 5 bases, J lost 5 bases, and 12 bases lay in between. The germline V gene encodes CDR1 SGHTA and CDR2 FQGNSA. The CDR3 contains 13 residues. Here the CDR3 reads CASSQNEGTEAFF. CDR3 bases: TGTGCCAGCAGCCAAAATGAGGGAACTGAAGCTTTCTTT.

V and J are TRBV2 and TRBJ1-4, with a weak D call TRBD1 (5 bases). The germline V gene has CDR1 SNHLY and CDR2 FYNNEI. Between the trimmed V and J ends, which lost 3 bases and 0 bases, there was a span of 14 bases. The CDR3 consists of 17 residues. Written as DNA, the CDR3 is TGTGCCAGCAGTGATACAGGCCAGATTGCAACTAATGAAAAACTGTTTTTT. It is translated as CASSDTGQIATNEKLFF. Combining the CDR3 with reference TRBV2 and TRBJ1-4 gives the whole variable domain EPEVTQTPSHQVTQMGQEVILRCVPISNHLYFYWYRQILGQKVEFLVSFYNNEISEKSEIFDDQFSVERPDGSNFTLKIRSTKLEDSAMYFCASSDTGQIATNEKLFFGSGTQLSVL.

The CDR3 region has the DNA TGCACCAGCAGCCAAGCTCCAGACAGGGGAATCGCGTCTTTCTTT. Translation: CTSSQAPDRGIASFF. This chain connects TRBV1 to TRBJ1-1; whether TRBD1, the table's D call, matches the DNA was not checked. TRBV1 is reported as a pseudogene. The CDR3 sequence is 15 residues long.